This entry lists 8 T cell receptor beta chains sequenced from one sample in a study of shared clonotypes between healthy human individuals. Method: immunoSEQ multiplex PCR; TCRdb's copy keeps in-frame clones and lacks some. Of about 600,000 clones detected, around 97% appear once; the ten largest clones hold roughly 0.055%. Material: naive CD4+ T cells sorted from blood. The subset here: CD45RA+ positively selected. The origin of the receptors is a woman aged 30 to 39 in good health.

In DNA, the CDR3 is TGTGCCAGCAGTTCAAAAGTGAGGGATGGCTACACCTTC. This codes for CASSSKVRDGYTF. The chain is built from TRBV27 and TRBJ1-2; D unresolved. V gave up 4 bases and J gave up 6 bases, with 12 bases separating them. The CDR3 has 13 amino acids. Germline V gives CDR1 MNHEY, CDR2 SMNVEV (reference sequence).

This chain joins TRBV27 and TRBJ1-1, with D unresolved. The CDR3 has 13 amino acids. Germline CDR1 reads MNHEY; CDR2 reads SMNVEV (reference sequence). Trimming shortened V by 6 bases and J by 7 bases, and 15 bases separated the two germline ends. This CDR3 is CASRPLGQNEAFF. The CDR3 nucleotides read TGTGCCAGCAGACCATTAGGGCAGAATGAAGCTTTCTTT.

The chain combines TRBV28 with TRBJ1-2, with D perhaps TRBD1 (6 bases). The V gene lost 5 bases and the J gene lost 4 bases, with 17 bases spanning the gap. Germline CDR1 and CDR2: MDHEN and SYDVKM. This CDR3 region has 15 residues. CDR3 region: CASSQTGSPRYGYTF. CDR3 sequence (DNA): TGTGCCAGCAGTCAAACAGGGTCACCCCGCTATGGCTACACCTTC.

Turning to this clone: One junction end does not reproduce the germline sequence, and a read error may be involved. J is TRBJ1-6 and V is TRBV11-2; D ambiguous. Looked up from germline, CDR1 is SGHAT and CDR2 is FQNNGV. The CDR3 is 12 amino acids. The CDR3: CASSLENSPLHF. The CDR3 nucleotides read TGTGCCAGCAGCCTAGAGAATTCACCCCTCCACTTT.

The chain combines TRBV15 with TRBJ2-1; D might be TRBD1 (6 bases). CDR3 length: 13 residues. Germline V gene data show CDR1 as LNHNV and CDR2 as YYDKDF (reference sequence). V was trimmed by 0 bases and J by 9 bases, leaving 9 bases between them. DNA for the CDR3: TGTGCCACCAGCAGAGATCTGGGGGCTGAGCAGTTCTTC. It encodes CATSRDLGAEQFF.

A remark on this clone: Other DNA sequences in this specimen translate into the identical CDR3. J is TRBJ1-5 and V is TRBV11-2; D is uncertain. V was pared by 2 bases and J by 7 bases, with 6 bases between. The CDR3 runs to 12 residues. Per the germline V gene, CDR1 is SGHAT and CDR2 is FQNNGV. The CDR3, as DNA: TGTGCCAGCAGCTTAACCGGGCAGCCCCAGCATTTT. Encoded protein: CASSLTGQPQHF.

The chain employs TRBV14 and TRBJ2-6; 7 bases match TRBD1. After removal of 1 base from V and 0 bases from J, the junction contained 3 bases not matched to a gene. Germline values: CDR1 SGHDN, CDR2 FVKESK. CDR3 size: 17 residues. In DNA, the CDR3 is TGTGCCAGCAGCCAAGGGACAGGACGCTCTGGGGCCAACGTCCTGACTTTC. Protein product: CASSQGTGRSGANVLTF.

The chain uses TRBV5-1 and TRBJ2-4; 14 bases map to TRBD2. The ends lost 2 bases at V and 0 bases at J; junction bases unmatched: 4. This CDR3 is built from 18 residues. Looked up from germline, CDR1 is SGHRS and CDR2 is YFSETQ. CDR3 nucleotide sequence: TGCGCCAGCAGCTTAGGGACTAGCGGGAGACGAGCCAAAAACATTCAGTACTTC. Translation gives CASSLGTSGRRAKNIQYF.